A selection of T cell receptor beta chains follows, all from one sample in a study of blood T cell repertoires in COVID-19. TCRdb's table, derived via immunoSEQ multiplex PCR, lists solely in-frame clones and lacks some. The sample lists just under 55,000 clones; roughly four fifths were seen once. The sample was peripheral blood. Source of these receptors: a woman between 55 and 75 years old with acute or convalescent COVID-19. CDR3s leave out the opening cysteine and the closing phenylalanine or tryptophan. Some rows mark clone size as missing; the rest say once, few, many or name a class of expanded clone.

V gene,clone size,J gene,CDR3 protein
TRBV10-2,-,TRBJ2-7,ATRSVTATRDPYEQY
TRBV5-1,-,TRBJ2-1,ASSLAGSDNEQF
TRBV30,-,TRBJ1-1,AWRLRQGSNTEAF
TRBV27,-,TRBJ2-7,ASSLRLAGSLYEQY
TRBV6-5,-,TRBJ1-5,ASSYTGGGQPQH
TRBV28,few,TRBJ1-1,ASSPTGQGRTEAF
TRBV28,-,TRBJ2-5,ASSLRLAGGQETQY
TRBV15,-,TRBJ2-6,ATSRRFGGADGANVLT
TRBV2,-,TRBJ1-1,ASSEFGNTEAF
TRBV5-1,-,TRBJ1-6,ASRPGQGTNSPLH
TRBV4-2,-,TRBJ2-1,ASSQATGASYNEQF
TRBV11-3,-,TRBJ2-5,ASSLGSGGAKETQY
TRBV28,-,TRBJ1-2,ASSSRGDVNYGYT
TRBV2,once,TRBJ2-3,ASSESQRLTDTQY
TRBV11-2,-,TRBJ1-2,ASSPDRGYGYT
TRBV19,-,TRBJ1-1,ASRMTGTRTEAF
TRBV30,-,TRBJ1-1,ATGPPGAF
TRBV3-1/TRBV3-2,-,TRBJ2-3,ASRPTSGRADTQY
TRBV12-3/TRBV12-4,-,TRBJ2-1,ASTIPPGEQF
TRBV5-8,few,TRBJ2-3,ASSGGQGLDTQY
TRBV2,-,TRBJ1-1,ASSGWTGATEAF
TRBV6-6,-,TRBJ1-6,ASSRTGADSPLH
TRBV2,-,TRBJ1-1,ASSTGVNTEAF
TRBV7-8,-,TRBJ2-1,ASSLVRGGGRSNEQF
TRBV12-3/TRBV12-4,-,TRBJ1-4,ASSTGGQLF
TRBV6-1,-,TRBJ1-1,ASSEEGRGLTEAF
TRBV7-2,-,TRBJ2-2,ASSPRSGGWSTGELF
TRBV5-1,-,TRBJ2-2,ASQGANTGELF
TRBV25-1,once,TRBJ1-6,ASSEYSLVSPLH
TRBV6-5,-,TRBJ1-2,ASRSTGGGGYT
TRBV28,-,TRBJ1-2,ASSSRRTAGYT
TRBV7-9,-,TRBJ1-6,APGANSPLH
TRBV18,-,TRBJ2-1,ASSQSGPNSEQF
TRBV18,-,TRBJ1-5,ASSLSRREQPQH
TRBV7-9,-,TRBJ1-2,ASSKGQEAYGYT
TRBV19,-,TRBJ2-5,ASSTGTGPQETQY
TRBV30,-,TRBJ1-5,AWSVPGRSNQPQH
TRBV13,-,TRBJ2-7,ASSQRVLAGGNEQY
TRBV19,-,TRBJ1-5,ATVDRGGNQPQH
TRBV18,-,TRBJ1-6,ASSRDSYNSPLH
TRBV5-1,-,TRBJ1-3,ASSLAGSGNTIY
TRBV18,-,TRBJ2-3,ASSQGFRTDTQY
TRBV7-9,few,TRBJ1-3,ASSLAWVFGDSSGNTIY
TRBV6-5,-,TRBJ2-3,ATQREGTSTDTQY
TRBV28,-,TRBJ1-4,ASSRTGANEKLF
TRBV28,-,TRBJ1-2,ASSPPRGSGYGYT
TRBV10-3,once,TRBJ1-2,AISESWQGGYGYT
TRBV5-6,-,TRBJ2-1,ASSSYIHRYNEQF
TRBV30,-,TRBJ2-5,AWSGLAGGIRQTQY
TRBV27,once,TRBJ1-2,ASSLRRDRGNYGYT